This is a list of T cell receptor beta chains from one sample in a study of T-cell memory formation after mild COVID-19. Each CDR3 protein gets one entry after TCRdb re-called the 5' RACE reads with MiXCR. The sample lists 150,000 or so distinct CDR3 sequences, approximately 25% occurring once. What was sequenced was PBMCs or a T cell subset sorted from them (not recorded which). These receptors were collected from an adult woman who had mild COVID-19 (a few samples of this study predate the infection). Cell type and time point are not known. CDR3s include the opening cysteine and the closing phenylalanine or tryptophan. D genes are given only for firm matches. Clone size appears in some rows only: once, few, many, or a class for an expanded clone.

v_call	cdr3_length	j_call	clone_size	d_call	cdr3_aa	cdr3_nt
TRBV5-6	14	TRBJ1-1	NA	NA	CASSLVREGTEAFF	TGTGCCAGCAGCTTGGTTAGGGAGGGCACTGAAGCTTTCTTT
TRBV7-9	14	TRBJ2-7	NA	NA	CASNIDRWGEEQYF	TGTGCCAGCAACATCGACAGATGGGGGGAAGAGCAGTACTTC
TRBV7-6	19	TRBJ2-2	NA	TRBD2	CASSLVPYPSGGDTGELFF	TGTGCCAGCAGCTTAGTCCCTTACCCTAGCGGAGGGGACACCGGGGAGCTGTTTTTT
TRBV7-3	14	TRBJ2-1	NA	NA	CASSIAGGPYEQFF	TGTGCCAGCAGTATAGCCGGAGGGCCGTATGAGCAGTTCTTC
TRBV7-6	14	TRBJ2-7	many	NA	CASSLGDRRNEQYF	TGTGCCAGCAGCTTAGGTGACAGGCGGAACGAGCAGTACTTC
TRBV19	14	TRBJ2-3	NA	NA	CASSIHWGFDTQYF	TGTGCCAGTAGTATACATTGGGGCTTCGATACGCAGTATTTT
TRBV9	17	TRBJ1-1	NA	NA	CASSPQRNFRTDTEAFF	TGTGCCAGCAGCCCTCAGAGGAACTTCCGGACCGACACTGAAGCTTTCTTT
TRBV7-6	13	TRBJ1-2	few	NA	CASSFAGDYGYTF	TGTGCCAGCAGCTTTGCGGGGGACTATGGCTACACCTTC
TRBV5-8	15	TRBJ2-7	NA	TRBD1	CASSLTGDSSYEQYF	TGTGCCAGCAGCCTGACAGGGGACAGCTCCTACGAGCAGTACTTC
TRBV6-5	15	TRBJ2-3	NA	NA	CASSYGGQSTDTQYF	TGTGCCAGCAGTTACGGCGGTCAGAGCACAGATACGCAGTATTTT
TRBV9	16	TRBJ2-5	few	NA	CASSAETDRYQETQYF	TGTGCCAGCAGCGCCGAGACGGACAGATACCAAGAGACCCAGTACTTC
TRBV20-1	14	TRBJ2-7	NA	TRBD1	CSAPGQVAYYEQYF	TGCAGTGCCCCGGGACAGGTCGCCTACTACGAGCAGTACTTC
TRBV2	14	TRBJ2-1	few	NA	CASSERTNYNEQFF	TGTGCCAGCAGTGAAAGGACTAATTACAATGAGCAGTTCTTC
TRBV7-9	16	TRBJ2-1	few	NA	CASSLAYGDFYNEQFF	TGTGCCAGCAGCTTAGCGTACGGAGACTTCTACAATGAGCAGTTCTTC
TRBV9	11	TRBJ2-7	NA	NA	CASSGGGEQYF	TGTGCCAGCAGCGGGGGAGGCGAGCAGTACTTC
TRBV11-2	20	TRBJ2-7	few	TRBD2	CASSLTATSGAPTYPYEQYF	TGTGCCAGCAGCCTAACCGCGACTAGCGGCGCTCCGACCTACCCCTACGAGCAGTACTTC
TRBV23-1	15	TRBJ1-5	NA	TRBD1	CASDRTGGPNQPQHF	TGCGCCAGCGACAGGACAGGGGGCCCCAATCAGCCCCAGCATTTT
TRBV4-2	15	TRBJ2-5	few	NA	CASSQDGTALVGPVF	TGTGCCAGCAGCCAAGACGGGACCGCCCTCGTTGGTCCAGTTTTC
TRBV5-4	19	TRBJ2-5	NA	TRBD2	CASSWERLAGGPQQETQYF	TGTGCCAGCAGCTGGGAGAGATTAGCGGGGGGGCCGCAGCAAGAGACCCAGTACTTC
TRBV29-1	14	TRBJ2-5	once	NA	CSVYEGVPQETQYF	TGCAGCGTTTACGAGGGGGTACCCCAAGAGACCCAGTACTTC
TRBV7-9	13	TRBJ1-2	few	NA	CASSSSAGGGYTF	TGTGCCAGCAGCTCGTCGGCGGGGGGCGGCTACACCTTC
TRBV3-1	16	TRBJ1-4	few	NA	CASSQDSGSTNEKLFF	TGTGCCAGCAGCCAAGATAGTGGATCAACTAATGAAAAACTGTTTTTT
TRBV4-3	17	TRBJ1-1	few	NA	CASSQTQGFPVNTEAFF	TGCGCCAGCAGCCAGACACAGGGTTTCCCGGTGAACACTGAAGCTTTCTTT
TRBV11-2	17	TRBJ2-3	NA	NA	CASSLDSWRGLEDTQYF	TGTGCCAGCAGCTTAGATAGTTGGAGGGGGCTGGAAGATACGCAGTATTTT
TRBV6-5	16	TRBJ1-2	NA	TRBD1	CASSYSLTGLIYGYTF	TGTGCCAGCAGTTACTCCTTGACAGGGCTGATCTATGGCTACACCTTC
TRBV12-3/TRBV12-4	12	TRBJ2-2	NA	NA	CASATNTGELFF	TGTGCCAGCGCCACGAACACCGGGGAGCTGTTTTTT
TRBV9	13	TRBJ1-3	few	NA	CASSGSSGNTIYF	TGTGCCAGCAGCGGAAGCTCTGGAAACACCATATATTTT
TRBV7-9	14	TRBJ1-4	NA	NA	CASSSPRVDEKLFF	TGTGCCAGCAGTTCCCCCCGGGTTGATGAAAAACTGTTTTTT
TRBV19	15	TRBJ2-7	NA	TRBD1	CASSISAGGWYEQYF	TGTGCCAGTAGTATCTCGGCAGGGGGCTGGTACGAGCAGTACTTC
TRBV7-9	12	TRBJ2-5	few	NA	CASTLGRETQYF	TGTGCCAGCACCCTTGGGCGAGAGACCCAGTACTTC
TRBV7-3	18	TRBJ2-1	once	TRBD2	CASSPGLAGESSYNEQFF	TGTGCCAGCAGTCCGGGACTAGCGGGAGAGAGCTCCTACAATGAGCAGTTCTTC
TRBV7-8	18	TRBJ1-2	NA	NA	CASSLAQLGDPTHYGYTF	TGTGCCAGCAGCTTAGCGCAATTGGGGGACCCAACTCACTATGGCTACACCTTC
TRBV3-1	16	TRBJ2-1	once	NA	CASSHALGGKELEQFF	TGTGCCAGCAGCCATGCTCTTGGCGGGAAGGAACTTGAGCAGTTCTTC
TRBV11-2	15	TRBJ2-4	NA	TRBD1	CASSFGQGGKNIQYF	TGTGCCAGCAGCTTTGGACAGGGGGGCAAAAACATTCAGTACTTC
TRBV5-6	14	TRBJ2-1	NA	NA	CASSSILVLNEQFF	TGTGCCAGCAGCTCGATACTAGTTCTCAATGAGCAGTTCTTC
TRBV13	14	TRBJ2-1	NA	TRBD1	CASSLGRGNNEQFF	TGTGCCAGCAGCCTAGGCAGGGGGAACAATGAGCAGTTCTTC
TRBV20-1	13	TRBJ2-3	few	TRBD2	CSASSGGTDTQYF	TGCAGTGCTAGTAGCGGGGGCACAGATACGCAGTATTTT
TRBV7-8	16	TRBJ2-1	few	TRBD2	CASTGGLDWSYNEQFF	TGTGCCAGCACCGGGGGACTAGATTGGTCCTACAATGAGCAGTTCTTC
TRBV2	14	TRBJ2-7	few	NA	CASSAYGGAYEQYF	TGTGCCAGCAGTGCATACGGGGGCGCGTACGAGCAGTACTTC
TRBV7-6	15	TRBJ1-5	NA	TRBD1	CASSLGQGASQPQHF	TGTGCCAGCAGCTTAGGACAGGGGGCGTCTCAGCCCCAGCATTTT
TRBV10-2	15	TRBJ2-2	NA	NA	CASSEVQGNTGELFF	TGCGCCAGCAGTGAGGTTCAGGGTAACACCGGGGAGCTGTTTTTT
TRBV4-2	14	TRBJ2-1	few	TRBD2	CASRDSGGANEQFF	TGTGCCAGCCGGGATAGCGGGGGGGCCAATGAGCAGTTCTTC
TRBV4-1	14	TRBJ2-1	NA	TRBD1	CASSQDQGTETQFF	TGCGCCAGCAGCCAAGATCAGGGGACAGAGACACAGTTCTTC
TRBV20-1	16	TRBJ2-7	NA	TRBD1	CSARGSRDRVSYEQYF	TGCAGTGCTAGAGGGAGCCGGGACAGGGTCTCCTACGAGCAGTACTTC